This T cell receptor (beta chain) appears in the sequencing data of a study of long-term antiretroviral therapy in people with HIV. Study conclusions and caveats: Dating from about 2004 to 2017, the blood was possibly obtained under older ART regimens.

Note on this clone: As yet, its antigen is unknown.

The germline gives CDR1 MNHEY, CDR2 SVGAGI. V was clipped by 6 bases and J by 4 bases; unmatched bases: 7. The CDR3 has 14 residues. With survey level as its setting, the immunoSEQ assay was v3.0. TCRdb's table, derived via immunoSEQ multiplex PCR, lists solely in-frame clones and lacks some. This sample has 40,000 to 60,000 clones; roughly four fifths occur once, and the top ten carry around 3.1%. Specimen: unsorted PBMCs, collected 0.8 years after starting antiretroviral therapy. This chain links TRBV6-5 with TRBJ2-7; 9 bases fit TRBD1. This TCR came from a woman younger than 35 with HIV. CDR3 residues: CASSPGTGKYEQYF. In nucleotides, the CDR3 is TGTGCCAGCAGCCCTGGGACAGGGAAATACGAGCAGTACTTC.